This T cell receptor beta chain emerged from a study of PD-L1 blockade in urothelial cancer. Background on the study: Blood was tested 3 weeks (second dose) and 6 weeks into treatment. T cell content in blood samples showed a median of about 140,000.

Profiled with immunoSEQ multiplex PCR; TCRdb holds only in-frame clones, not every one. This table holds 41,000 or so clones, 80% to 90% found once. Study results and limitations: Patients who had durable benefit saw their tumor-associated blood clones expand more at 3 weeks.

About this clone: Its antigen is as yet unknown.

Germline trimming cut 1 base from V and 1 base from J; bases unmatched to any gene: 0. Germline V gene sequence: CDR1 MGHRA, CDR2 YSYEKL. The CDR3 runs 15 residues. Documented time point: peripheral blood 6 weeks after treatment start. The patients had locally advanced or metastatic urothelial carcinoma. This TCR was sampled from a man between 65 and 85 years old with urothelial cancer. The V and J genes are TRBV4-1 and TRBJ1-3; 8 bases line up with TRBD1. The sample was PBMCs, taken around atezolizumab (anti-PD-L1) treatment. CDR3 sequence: CASSQGQGSGNTIYF. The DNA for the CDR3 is TGCGCCAGCAGCCAAGGACAGGGGTCTGGAAACACCATATATTTT.